A single sample gave rise to the 10 T cell receptor beta chains below, sequenced in a study of T cell repertoires in cytomegalovirus infection. TCRdb ran MiXCR on the reads and lists one entry per CDR3 protein. The repertoire holds about 180,000 distinct CDR3 sequences, with about a sixth as singletons. Sequencing was carried out using CD8+ T cells from PBMCs. These receptors all stem from a human donor in good health (CMV status not recorded). Some clones in this sample may be carry-over from other donors' samples.

In regard to this clonotype: At one boundary the junction diverges from the germline segment, which might be a read error. In nucleotides, the CDR3 is TGTGCTAGCAGAGCGGGACGGTCAACTAATGAAAAACTGTTTTTT. This sequence encodes CASRAGRSTNEKLFF. The chain couples TRBV7-7 to TRBJ1-4, with D possibly being TRBD1 (5 bases). This CDR3 comprises 15 residues. CDR1 SSHAT and CDR2 FNYEAQ come from the germline V gene (reference sequence).

V is TRBV12-3 or TRBV12-4 and J is TRBJ1-5, with a weak D call TRBD1 (5 bases). Trimming removed 2 bases from V and 2 bases from J, with 10 bases in between. CDR3 length equals 15 residues. DNA of the CDR3: TGTGCCAGCAGTTTAAAGGCAGGGCGCAATCAGCCCCAGCATTTT. Encoded protein: CASSLKAGRNQPQHF.

J is TRBJ2-3 and V is TRBV6-4; D is ambiguous. CDR1 MRHNA and CDR2 SNTAGT come from the germline V gene. CDR3 length: 15 residues. V was cut by 0 bases and J by 1 base, with 8 bases left in between. The CDR3 nucleotides are TGTGCCAGCAGTGACTCAACGGCCCGCACAGATACGCAGTATTTT. It specifies CASSDSTARTDTQYF.

This clonotype has just a few counts. The CDR3 region has the DNA TGTGCCAGCAGCTTAGGCCCCGGGACAGGCTCCTACGAGCAGTACTTC. This encodes CASSLGPGTGSYEQYF. V gene TRBV7-9 combines with J gene TRBJ2-7; 8 bases are a match to TRBD1. CDR1 is SEHNR and CDR2 is FQNEAQ in the germline V gene (reference sequence). The CDR3 is made up of 16 amino acids. J was trimmed by 0 bases and V by 1 base; bases with no gene match: 5.

The genes are TRBV7-8 and TRBJ1-1; TRBD1 is a possible D gene (6 bases). This CDR3 spans 15 amino acids. The V end was cut by 5 bases, the J end by 4 bases, with 17 bases between. Germline V lookup: CDR1 SGHVS, CDR2 FQNEAQ. The CDR3: CASSPRGAVGTEAFF. CDR3 in DNA: TGTGCCAGCAGCCCCCGGGGGGCTGTGGGCACTGAAGCTTTCTTT.

This clonotype occurred a few times. V usage is TRBV7-9 and J usage is TRBJ1-2; D is perhaps TRBD1 (6 bases). The CDR3 has 12 amino acids. CDR1 is SEHNR, CDR2 FQNEAQ, per germline (reference sequence). Trimming took 8 bases from V and 7 from J, leaving 14 bases between them. CDR3 region: CASLGAGLGYTF. DNA of the CDR3: TGTGCCAGCTTGGGGGCAGGGCTTGGCTACACCTTC.

The table lists this clonotype with a few counts. The rearrangement uses TRBV28 and TRBJ2-7; 7 bases map to TRBD2. Trimming at V came to 5 bases and at J to 0 bases, leaving 4 bases not matched to a gene. The CDR3 is 14 residues long. The germline V gene encodes CDR1 MDHEN and CDR2 SYDVKM. The CDR3 sequence: CASSGRGSSYEQYF. The CDR3 region has the DNA TGTGCCAGCAGTGGGAGGGGCAGCTCCTACGAGCAGTACTTC.

As for this clonotype: The junction does not match germline at one end; this may be a read error. This rearrangement joins TRBV6-2 or TRBV6-3 to TRBJ1-5; D is undetermined. Germline CDR1 reads MNHEY; CDR2 reads SVGEGT. This CDR3 spans 15 amino acids. CDR3 sequence: CATSYSFTGNQPQHF. In DNA form, the CDR3 reads TGTGCCACCAGTTACTCTTTCACGGGTAATCAGCCCCAGCATTTT.

The chain uses TRBV25-1 and TRBJ1-2, with no clear D. Between the trimmed V and J ends, which lost 3 bases and 5 bases, there was a span of 7 bases. This CDR3 spans 12 amino acids. Per the germline V gene, CDR1 is MGHDK and CDR2 is SYGVNS. The DNA for the CDR3 is TGTGCCAGCAGTGATTCCCGGTATGGCTACACCTTC. Translated: CASSDSRYGYTF.

The sample holds a few counts of this clonotype. This chain links TRBV20-1 with TRBJ2-1, with TRBD2 matching over 7 bases. From germline, CDR1 is DFQATT and CDR2 SNEGSKA (reference sequence). Unmatched junction bases numbered 14, after V lost 3 bases and J lost 3 bases. CDR3 length: 17 residues. The CDR3 DNA is TGCAGTGCTAGGGCCACCGGACTAGAATTCATCTACAATGAGCAGTTCTTC. Amino acid sequence: CSARATGLEFIYNEQFF.